The T cell receptor beta chain described here comes from a study of cytomegalovirus exposure and HLA in healthy donors. 13 Jbeta primers and 60 Vbeta primers were used for the PCR. In the authors' methods: In a later analysis, 79 million or so unique TCR beta chains included roughly 11 million shared by two or more donors. Libraries were prepared by immunoSEQ multiplex PCR; TCRdb keeps only in-frame clonotypes and omits some of them. That table is the source of V, J and clone size, and D and trimming were worked out from the DNA. The table has 100,000 to 150,000 clones, 8% to 9.5% seen once; the top ten hold under 7%. As regards this clone: Its cognate antigen is unknown.

Findings and limits, study-wide: TCR association rates varied by HLA locus in a later analysis, with DRB1 highest and HLA-C lowest.

At the time of sampling, donors were nominally healthy, though unrecorded immune exposures were likely. There are 12 residues in the CDR3. Trimming stripped 2 bases from V and 2 bases from J, with 3 bases between. The germline V gene has CDR1 ENHRY and CDR2 SYGVKD. The source of this sequence is a middle-aged man in good health and CMV-seronegative. Sequencing was done on a sample of PBMCs. V and J are TRBV10-3 and TRBJ2-5; D unclear. The DNA of the CDR3 is TGTGCCATCAGTGAGCTACAAGAGACCCAGTACTTC. Translated, it gives CAISELQETQYF.